A selection of T cell receptor beta chains follows, all from one sample in a study of blood T cell repertoires in COVID-19. Repertoires were generated with immunoSEQ multiplex PCR, while TCRdb's copy carries only in-frame clones and drops some. The data contain some 240,000 clones, 90% of them singletons. The sequencing sample was made of peripheral blood. These receptors originate from a woman aged 60-75 years with COVID-19, enrolled during active disease. Both conserved end residues are trimmed from each CDR3.

TRBJ2-7,TRBV5-5,ASSSSLAPAYEQY
TRBJ2-2,TRBV9,ASSVRTSGGNTGELF
TRBJ2-1,TRBV7-9,ASSRYVERNEQF
TRBJ1-2,TRBV7-9,ASSQSTGGNYGYT
TRBJ2-3,TRBV19,ASSTWVLAGGLRTDTQY
TRBJ2-3,TRBV19,ASSETGGWGTQY
TRBJ1-2,TRBV6-5,ASSYSGGYGYT
TRBJ1-1,TRBV6-5,ASSRGEAEAF
TRBJ1-5,TRBV7-2,ASSPDTRNNQPQH
TRBJ1-1,TRBV7-2,ASSPLQGPATEAF
TRBJ1-2,TRBV27,ASSLSGLKLQGYNYGYT
TRBJ1-3,TRBV9,ASRSGNTIY
TRBJ1-4,TRBV2,ASSDRAGGQGSEKLF
TRBJ2-2,TRBV12-3/TRBV12-4,ASRFSSGGELF
TRBJ2-7,TRBV4-3,ASSQDSGRPYEQY
TRBJ1-1,TRBV6-1,ASSEVTGKTEAF
TRBJ2-5,TRBV2,ASSEALLGQGETQY
TRBJ1-5,TRBV15,ATSRRTKHSSSQPQH
TRBJ2-3,TRBV7-9,ASSFSVSTDTQY
TRBJ1-2,TRBV5-1,ASSSLGGANYGYT
TRBJ1-2,TRBV6-5,ASSQRQGSGYT
TRBJ1-2,TRBV27,ASSLSGGGAGGYT
TRBJ2-7,TRBV4-3,ASSQDQGSYEQY
TRBJ2-1,TRBV10-2,ASQRAGGLNEQF
TRBJ2-1,TRBV7-3,ASSFTAGGHLNEQF